Listed below are T cell receptor beta chains from one sample, sequenced in a study of cytomegalovirus exposure and HLA in healthy donors. TCRdb's table, derived via immunoSEQ multiplex PCR, lists solely in-frame clones and lacks some. The data hold about 140,000 clones, with approximately 77% observed a single time. The sample taken for sequencing was PBMCs. The source is a man aged 30 to 45 in good health and CMV-seronegative. CDR3s include the opening cysteine and the closing phenylalanine or tryptophan. The D gene is left open where the match is weak. A clone size is listed for some rows: how often the clone was seen (once, few, many), or a class if it is expanded.

d_gene: .; j_gene: TRBJ2-7; v_gene: TRBV28; abundance: .; CDR3nt: TGTGCCAGCAAAACGCTAGGGGGGGGATCCTACGAGCAGTACTTC; CDR3aa: CASKTLGGGSYEQYF
d_gene: TRBD2; j_gene: TRBJ2-7; v_gene: TRBV5-1; abundance: .; CDR3nt: TGCGCCAGCAGCATCGGGACTAGCGGGAGTGAGCAGTACTTC; CDR3aa: CASSIGTSGSEQYF
d_gene: TRBD1; j_gene: TRBJ2-7; v_gene: TRBV27; abundance: .; CDR3nt: TGTGCCAGCAGTTTATCGTGGACAGGGGCCCTCTACGAGCAGTACTTC; CDR3aa: CASSLSWTGALYEQYF
d_gene: .; j_gene: TRBJ2-1; v_gene: TRBV27; abundance: .; CDR3nt: TGTGCCAGCAGTTCGGATGGCCTAGCGTACAATGAGCAGTTCTTC; CDR3aa: CASSSDGLAYNEQFF
d_gene: .; j_gene: TRBJ1-5; v_gene: TRBV5-1; abundance: .; CDR3nt: TGCGCCAGCAGCTTGGATCCCCTTAATCAGCCCCAGCATTTT; CDR3aa: CASSLDPLNQPQHF
d_gene: TRBD1; j_gene: TRBJ2-5; v_gene: TRBV9; abundance: .; CDR3nt: TGTGCCAGCAGCGCTACAGGGGTAGGAGAGACCCAGTACTTC; CDR3aa: CASSATGVGETQYF
d_gene: TRBD2; j_gene: TRBJ2-3; v_gene: TRBV7-9; abundance: .; CDR3nt: TGTGCCATCCCTGGAGCGGGAGGAGGAGCGCAGTATTTT; CDR3aa: CAIPGAGGGAQYF
d_gene: .; j_gene: TRBJ1-1; v_gene: TRBV6-6; abundance: .; CDR3nt: TGTGCCAGCAGTTACTCCACCACTGCGGACACTGAAGCTTTCTTT; CDR3aa: CASSYSTTADTEAFF
d_gene: TRBD2; j_gene: TRBJ2-3; v_gene: TRBV6-5; abundance: .; CDR3nt: TGTGCCAGCAGTTACGTTAGCGGGAGGACAGATACGCAGTATTTT; CDR3aa: CASSYVSGRTDTQYF
d_gene: .; j_gene: TRBJ2-2; v_gene: TRBV6-6; abundance: few; CDR3nt: TGTGCCAGCAGTTACGGGGCACACCCTGAGCTGTTTTTT; CDR3aa: CASSYGAHPELFF
d_gene: TRBD1; j_gene: TRBJ2-7; v_gene: TRBV19; abundance: .; CDR3nt: TGTGCCAGTACAACCGGGACAGGGAACTCCTACGGGCAGTACTTC; CDR3aa: CASTTGTGNSYGQYF
d_gene: .; j_gene: TRBJ2-7; v_gene: TRBV10-1; abundance: .; CDR3nt: TGCGCCAGCAGTGAGTCGTCAGCGTCCTACGAGCAGTACTTC; CDR3aa: CASSESSASYEQYF
d_gene: TRBD2; j_gene: TRBJ2-5; v_gene: TRBV5-1; abundance: .; CDR3nt: TGCGCCAGCAGCCCCTGGACTAGCGGGAGAAGAGAGACCCAGTACTTC; CDR3aa: CASSPWTSGRRETQYF
d_gene: TRBD1; j_gene: TRBJ1-1; v_gene: TRBV29-1; abundance: .; CDR3nt: TGCAGCGTTGGCGGGACAGGGGACCTCAACACTGAAGCTTTCTTT; CDR3aa: CSVGGTGDLNTEAFF
d_gene: TRBD2; j_gene: TRBJ2-1; v_gene: TRBV7-9; abundance: .; CDR3nt: TGTGCCAGCAGCCGAGGACTAGCGGGAGAGGGTGAGCAGTTCTTC; CDR3aa: CASSRGLAGEGEQFF
d_gene: .; j_gene: TRBJ2-2; v_gene: TRBV4-1; abundance: once; CDR3nt: TGCGCCAGCAGCCAAGATCGGTTAGGGAGCGGGGAGCTGTTTTTT; CDR3aa: CASSQDRLGSGELFF
d_gene: TRBD2; j_gene: TRBJ2-3; v_gene: TRBV19; abundance: once; CDR3nt: TGTGCCAGTAGTATAGGCCTAGCGGGAGATGTAGATACGCAGTATTTT; CDR3aa: CASSIGLAGDVDTQYF
d_gene: TRBD2; j_gene: TRBJ2-2; v_gene: TRBV5-1; abundance: .; CDR3nt: TGCGCCAGCAGCTTCGATGGACTAGCGGGAGTGGACACCGGGGAGCTGTTTTTT; CDR3aa: CASSFDGLAGVDTGELFF
d_gene: TRBD2; j_gene: TRBJ2-2; v_gene: TRBV5-6; abundance: .; CDR3nt: TGTGCCAGCAGCTTTTCCCCCCTAGCGGGATACACCGGGGAGCTGTTTTTT; CDR3aa: CASSFSPLAGYTGELFF
d_gene: TRBD1; j_gene: TRBJ1-2; v_gene: TRBV7-8; abundance: .; CDR3nt: TGTGCCAGCAGCCCTATAATAGGGACAGGAGCCAACTATGGCTACACCTTC; CDR3aa: CASSPIIGTGANYGYTF
d_gene: TRBD2; j_gene: TRBJ2-3; v_gene: TRBV2; abundance: .; CDR3nt: TGTGCCAGCAGCTTAGCGGGAGAACCAGATACGCAGTATTTT; CDR3aa: CASSLAGEPDTQYF
d_gene: TRBD1; j_gene: TRBJ1-1; v_gene: TRBV6-6; abundance: .; CDR3nt: TGTGCCAGCAGTTACCAACCGGGACAGGCGGGCACTGAAGCTTTCTTT; CDR3aa: CASSYQPGQAGTEAFF
d_gene: TRBD2; j_gene: TRBJ2-3; v_gene: TRBV15; abundance: .; CDR3nt: TGTGCCACCAGCTCCGGGAGGGCAGCAGATACGCAGTATTTT; CDR3aa: CATSSGRAADTQYF
d_gene: TRBD1; j_gene: TRBJ1-3; v_gene: TRBV7-9; abundance: .; CDR3nt: TGTGCCAGCAGCTCAGGGGGCCTAGTCTCTGGAAACACCATATATTTT; CDR3aa: CASSSGGLVSGNTIYF
d_gene: TRBD1; j_gene: TRBJ1-2; v_gene: TRBV5-1; abundance: .; CDR3nt: TGCGCCAGCAGCGCTGGACAGGGGCTTGGCTACACCTTC; CDR3aa: CASSAGQGLGYTF
d_gene: TRBD2; j_gene: TRBJ2-3; v_gene: TRBV11-2; abundance: .; CDR3nt: TGTGCCAGCAGCCCACGAAGGTTAGCGGGAAGCACAGATACGCAGTATTTT; CDR3aa: CASSPRRLAGSTDTQYF
d_gene: TRBD1; j_gene: TRBJ2-5; v_gene: TRBV5-1; abundance: .; CDR3nt: TGCGCCAGCAGCTGGACAGGGGGGTTCCAAGAGACCCAGTACTTC; CDR3aa: CASSWTGGFQETQYF
d_gene: .; j_gene: TRBJ1-1; v_gene: TRBV6-1; abundance: .; CDR3nt: TGTGCCAGCAGTGAGATACTAACTGAAGCTTTCTTT; CDR3aa: CASSEILTEAFF
d_gene: .; j_gene: TRBJ1-3; v_gene: TRBV14; abundance: few; CDR3nt: TGTGCCAGCAGCCTGGGACATTCTGGAAACACCATATATTTT; CDR3aa: CASSLGHSGNTIYF
d_gene: TRBD1; j_gene: TRBJ2-4; v_gene: TRBV28; abundance: once; CDR3nt: TGTGCCAGCAGTCCCGGACAGGGGAACATTCAGTACTTC; CDR3aa: CASSPGQGNIQYF
d_gene: TRBD1; j_gene: TRBJ2-7; v_gene: TRBV6-6; abundance: .; CDR3nt: TGTGCCAGCAGTTCACCGGGACAGGTGAAATACGAGCAGTACTTC; CDR3aa: CASSSPGQVKYEQYF
d_gene: TRBD2; j_gene: TRBJ2-1; v_gene: TRBV14; abundance: once; CDR3nt: TGTGCCAGCAGCCAAGATAAAACGGGACTAGCGGGAGATCATGAGCAGTTCTTC; CDR3aa: CASSQDKTGLAGDHEQFF
d_gene: TRBD2; j_gene: TRBJ2-3; v_gene: TRBV27; abundance: .; CDR3nt: TGTGCCACCCGTCCCTGGGGAGCGGGAGGGACAGGAGATACGCAGTATTTT; CDR3aa: CATRPWGAGGTGDTQYF
d_gene: .; j_gene: TRBJ2-3; v_gene: TRBV11-2; abundance: .; CDR3nt: TGTGCCAGCAGCTCGGGAGATACGCAGTATTTT; CDR3aa: CASSSGDTQYF
d_gene: .; j_gene: TRBJ2-5; v_gene: TRBV7-9; abundance: .; CDR3nt: TGTGCCAGCAGCTTGGGCACGACCCGGAAAGAGACCCAGTACTTC; CDR3aa: CASSLGTTRKETQYF
d_gene: .; j_gene: TRBJ1-1; v_gene: TRBV7-9; abundance: .; CDR3nt: TGTGCCAGCAGCTTAGCTGGGAGGGGCGAAACTGAAGCTTTCTTT; CDR3aa: CASSLAGRGETEAFF
d_gene: TRBD1; j_gene: TRBJ1-2; v_gene: TRBV6-6; abundance: .; CDR3nt: TGTGCCAGCAGCCCTGACAGGGTCTATGGCTACACCTTC; CDR3aa: CASSPDRVYGYTF
d_gene: .; j_gene: TRBJ2-1; v_gene: TRBV6-6; abundance: .; CDR3nt: TGTGCCAGCAGTTCTGGGGCCAGCTCCTACAATGAGCAGTTCTTC; CDR3aa: CASSSGASSYNEQFF
d_gene: .; j_gene: TRBJ2-7; v_gene: TRBV27; abundance: .; CDR3nt: TGTGCCAGCAGAAAAGGGGGGGGTCAGCAGTACTTC; CDR3aa: CASRKGGGQQYF
d_gene: .; j_gene: TRBJ1-1; v_gene: TRBV29-1; abundance: .; CDR3nt: TGCAGCGCCGGGGGGGGGCACCCATACACTGAAGCTTTCTTT; CDR3aa: CSAGGGHPYTEAFF
d_gene: TRBD2; j_gene: TRBJ2-1; v_gene: TRBV6-5; abundance: few; CDR3nt: TGTGCCAGCAGTCCTAACGGGAGGGGAGGTGAGCAGTTCTTC; CDR3aa: CASSPNGRGGEQFF
d_gene: .; j_gene: TRBJ2-5; v_gene: TRBV7-3; abundance: .; CDR3nt: TGTGCCAGCAGCCGTGCGGGCAGGGGCCAAGAGACCCAGTACTTC; CDR3aa: CASSRAGRGQETQYF
d_gene: .; j_gene: TRBJ2-2; v_gene: TRBV11-3; abundance: large; CDR3nt: TGTGCCAGCACCGACGGCCAGGGGAGTAACACCGGGGAGCTGTTTTTT; CDR3aa: CASTDGQGSNTGELFF
d_gene: .; j_gene: TRBJ2-3; v_gene: TRBV11-2; abundance: .; CDR3nt: TGTGCCAGCAGCTTAGCCCCGGGCGGGGCAAGGACAGATACGCAGTATTTT; CDR3aa: CASSLAPGGARTDTQYF